The 32 T cell receptor beta chains reported below all come from one sample, sequenced in a study of T cells in Graves' hyperthyroidism and ophthalmopathy. Researchers took RNA transcripts and amplified the TCR beta CDR3 regions from them. When the TCR CDR3 underwent first-round RT-PCR, the HTBI primer set was used. Each CDR3 protein is one row after TCRdb ran MiXCR on the multiplex PCR reads. The data show about 340,000 distinct CDR3 sequences, roughly 21% seen once. Sequencing used blood. Receptor source: a woman aged 50 to 60 with Graves' hyperthyroidism.

CDR3 sequence (DNA): TGTGCCAGCAGCGGCCCCGGCGGTGAAAAACTGTTTTTT. It is translated as CASSGPGGEKLFF. The chain is built from TRBV5-4 and TRBJ1-4, with unresolved D. The CDR3 is 13 residues long. The V end was cut by 4 bases, the J end by 7 bases, with 11 bases between. Germline lookup yields CDR1 SGHNT and CDR2 YYREEE (reference sequence). Full variable domain (outside the CDR3, taken from reference TRBV5-4 and TRBJ1-4): ETGVTQSPTHLIKTRGQQVTLRCSSQSGHNTVSWYQQALGQGPQFIFQYYREEENGRGNFPPRFSGLQFPNYSSELNVNALELDDSALYLCASSGPGGEKLFFGSGTQLSVL.

The chain couples TRBV5-1 to TRBJ1-4; D remains unclear. The length of the CDR3 is 15 residues. Germline assignment: CDR1 SGHRS and CDR2 YFSETQ. Trimming shortened V by 6 bases and J by 3 bases, and 15 bases separated the two germline ends. The CDR3 nucleotides are TGCGCCAGCACTCTCGGCGGTGCGGCTAATGAAAAACTGTTTTTT. This codes for CASTLGGAANEKLFF.

In regard to this clonotype: A much larger clone sits a single nucleotide away, making a read error possible. V gene TRBV2 combines with J gene TRBJ2-1, with D unclear. The germline V and J ends were trimmed by 3 bases and 0 bases, with 9 bases remaining between them. This CDR3 is built from 15 residues. The germline V gene has CDR1 SNHLY and CDR2 FYNNEI. The CDR3 bases are TGTGCCAGCAGTGACGAGAGGAGCTCCTACAATGAGCAGTTCTTC. Its protein product is CASSDERSSYNEQFF.

This clonotype was counted ten times or more. V usage is TRBV5-4 and J usage is TRBJ2-7, with 7 bases matching TRBD2. The CDR3 length is 15 residues. Unmatched junction bases numbered 11, after V lost 2 bases and J lost 6 bases. In germline, CDR1 is SGHNT, CDR2 YYREEE (reference sequence). As DNA, the CDR3 is TGTGCCAGCAGCTTAGGTCGGACTAGTTTTTCCGAGCAGTACTTC. This sequence encodes CASSLGRTSFSEQYF.

As for this clonotype: Being one base from a much bigger clone, this may be a read error. This rearrangement joins TRBV11-2 to TRBJ2-2; a possible D gene is TRBD1 (6 bases). CDR1 and CDR2 from the germline V gene are SGHAT and FQNNGV. V was pared by 4 bases and J by 6 bases, with 12 bases between. This CDR3 comprises 14 residues. CDR3 DNA sequence: TGTGCCAGCAGCTCAACAGGGCACGCCGGGGAGCTGTTTTTT. Translating it yields CASSSTGHAGELFF. Combining the CDR3 with reference TRBV11-2 and TRBJ2-2 gives the whole variable domain EAGVAQSPRYKIIEKRQSVAFWCNPISGHATLYWYQQILGQGPKLLIQFQNNGVVDDSQLPKDRFSAERLKGVDSTLKIQPAKLEDSAVYLCASSSTGHAGELFFGEGSRLTVL.

This clonotype was seen a handful of times. The chain links TRBV12-3 or TRBV12-4 to TRBJ2-6; no firm D call. The CDR3 is made up of 15 amino acids. V gave up 7 bases and J gave up 5 bases, with 15 bases separating them. The CDR3 sequence is CASTQFQTRANVLTF. CDR3 nucleotide sequence: TGTGCCAGCACGCAGTTTCAGACGAGGGCCAACGTCCTGACTTTC.

There are a few counts of this clonotype. This chain connects TRBV2 to TRBJ1-1; 7 nucleotides agree with TRBD1. Germline V gene lookup returns CDR1 SNHLY and CDR2 FYNNEI. After removal of 4 bases from V and 1 base from J, the junction contained 9 bases not matched to a gene. This CDR3 has 16 amino acids. CDR3 loop: CASSARQGGGNTEAFF. The CDR3 nucleotides read TGTGCCAGCAGTGCCAGACAGGGCGGCGGGAACACTGAAGCTTTCTTT.

This clonotype was counted once. This likely comes from a read error, as the CDR3 has no conserved phenylalanine or tryptophan at its end. The V gene is TRBV7-3, the J gene TRBJ1-1; tentative D call: TRBD1 (6 bases). The germline V gene encodes CDR1 SGHTA and CDR2 FQGTGA. This CDR3 comprises 15 residues. This chain's CDR3 is CASSQPYRANTEAFS. DNA of the CDR3: TGCGCCAGCAGCCAACCATACAGGGCCAACACTGAAGCTTTCTCT.

The chain couples TRBV28 to TRBJ2-7; 7 nucleotides line up with TRBD1. This CDR3 is built from 17 residues. The germline V gene encodes CDR1 MDHEN and CDR2 SYDVKM. J was trimmed by 1 base and V by 1 base; bases with no gene match: 10. This CDR3 reads CASSLYLRQGESYEQYF. CDR3 DNA sequence: TGTGCCAGCAGTTTATATCTCCGACAGGGAGAATCCTACGAGCAGTACTTC.

The V call is TRBV2, the J call TRBJ2-1, with D hard to call. The CDR3 runs 14 residues. V dropped 4 bases and J dropped 9 bases, with 16 bases sitting between them. From germline, CDR1 is SNHLY and CDR2 FYNNEI. DNA for the CDR3: TGTGCCAGCAGTGTGAACCCGCGTTTCTCTGAGCAGTTCTTC. Its translation is CASSVNPRFSEQFF.

In this sample, this clonotype turned up a few times. The rearrangement links TRBV5-1 to TRBJ2-5, with 10 bases fitting TRBD2. In germline, CDR1 is SGHRS, CDR2 YFSETQ. After removal of 2 bases from V and 0 bases from J, the junction contained 4 bases not matched to a gene. This CDR3 is built from 16 residues. The CDR3 DNA reads as TGCGCCAGCAGCTTCGGACTAGCGGTGTACCAAGAGACCCAGTACTTC. Translation: CASSFGLAVYQETQYF.

The V call is TRBV12-3 or TRBV12-4, the J call TRBJ2-3, with 14 nucleotides matching TRBD2. The V segment lost 1 base and the J segment 4 bases; nucleotides outside the gene matches: 7. The CDR3 length is 18 residues. CDR3 sequence reads: CASSLGLAGGGVPDTQYF. The CDR3, as DNA: TGTGCCAGCAGTTTAGGACTAGCGGGGGGGGGGGTCCCAGATACGCAGTATTTT.

At least ten counts were recorded for this clonotype. In nucleotides, the CDR3 is TGTGCCAGCAGTTTCCAACAGGGGCGGCAGCCCCAGCATTTT. This translates into CASSFQQGRQPQHF. The V call is TRBV28, the J call TRBJ1-5; TRBD1 matches 7 bases. With V trimmed by 3 bases and J by 7 bases, 6 bases remained unmatched. This CDR3 has 14 residues. Per germline, CDR1 MDHEN and CDR2 SYDVKM.

In this sample, this clonotype turned up many times. V usage is TRBV20-1 and J usage is TRBJ2-5, with 10 nucleotides matching TRBD2. Per germline, CDR1 DFQATT and CDR2 SNEGSKA (reference sequence). The CDR3 contains 13 residues. Losses at the gene ends were 3 bases for V and 5 bases for J; bases not matched to a gene: 3. The CDR3: CSASVAGGETQYF. Written as DNA, the CDR3 is TGCAGTGCTAGCGTAGCGGGAGGCGAGACCCAGTACTTC.

In this sample, this clonotype turned up many times. V usage is TRBV28 and J usage is TRBJ1-1, with 9 bases aligning to TRBD1. Germline CDR1 is MDHEN and CDR2 is SYDVKM. The CDR3 runs to 16 residues. The junction had 8 bases not matched to a gene; V was cut back by 5 bases and J by 1 base. The DNA for the CDR3 is TGTGCCAGCAGTCAGGGACAGGGAAGCGGGAACACTGAAGCTTTCTTT. As protein: CASSQGQGSGNTEAFF.

V usage is TRBV4-1 and J usage is TRBJ1-2; D unclear. Trimming took off 0 bases at V and 5 bases at J, with 19 bases between the two ends. Germline V gene data show CDR1 as MGHRA and CDR2 as YSYEKL. The CDR3 spans 17 residues. CDR3 sequence reads: CASSQDSKSAQQYGYTF. The CDR3 coding sequence is TGCGCCAGCAGCCAAGATAGTAAGTCAGCTCAACAATATGGCTACACCTTC.

This clonotype was counted at least ten times. This chain connects TRBV28 to TRBJ1-3; tentative D call: TRBD1 (6 bases). V lost 5 bases to trimming and J lost 1 base, with 9 bases between them. The CDR3 covers 14 residues. CDR1 MDHEN and CDR2 SYDVKM come from the germline V gene. The CDR3 DNA is TGTGCCAGCAGTCGGGGGCTTTCTGGAAACACCATATATTTT. Translating gives CASSRGLSGNTIYF.

V gene TRBV29-1 combines with J gene TRBJ2-7; TRBD1 might be the D (5 bases). V was cut by 0 bases and J by 6 bases, with 12 bases left in between. Germline CDR1 is SQVTM and CDR2 is ANQGSEA. CDR3 size: 13 residues. As DNA, the CDR3 is TGCAGCGTTGAAGATCCCAGGGTAAGCGAGCAGTACTTC. This translates into CSVEDPRVSEQYF.

This clonotype has only one observation. This could be a read error, since a much larger clone is one nucleotide away. The rearrangement uses TRBV28 and TRBJ1-2, with unresolved D. V lost 2 bases to trimming and J lost 8 bases, with 12 bases between them. This CDR3 contains 13 residues. Germline V lookup: CDR1 MDHEN, CDR2 SYDVKM. CDR3 loop: CASSLPRHRGYTF. The DNA for the CDR3 is TGTGCCAGCAGTTTACCCAGGCACAGAGGCTACACCTTC.

A note on this clonotype: Being one base from a much bigger clone, this may be a read error. The CDR3 ends on some other residue instead of the conserved phenylalanine or tryptophan, so this is likely a read error. V and J are TRBV10-3 and TRBJ1-5; D remains unclear. CDR3 length: 14 amino acids. Trimming took off 0 bases at V and 6 bases at J, with 9 bases between the two ends. From germline, CDR1 is ENHRY and CDR2 SYGVKD. CDR3 sequence: CAISESAAFQPQHL. Written as DNA, the CDR3 is TGTGCCATCAGTGAGTCGGCCGCGTTTCAGCCCCAGCATCTT.

Only a few counts were recorded for this clonotype. This chain uses TRBV7-9 with TRBJ1-4, with TRBD1 identical over 8 bases. V lost 0 bases and J lost 2; bases outside the gene matches: 8. CDR1 is SEHNR and CDR2 is FQNEAQ in the germline V gene (reference sequence). CDR3 length: 18 residues. CDR3 DNA: TGTGCCAGCAGCTTAGCCGGAGGACAGGGATCGACTAATGAAAAACTGTTTTTT. The encoded protein is CASSLAGGQGSTNEKLFF.

Here the CDR3 reads CASSQGRSQLAPQWNEQFF. The CDR3 DNA reads as TGTGCCAGCAGCCAAGGAAGGTCCCAACTAGCCCCCCAGTGGAATGAGCAGTTCTTC. This chain links TRBV3-1 with TRBJ2-1; a possible D gene is TRBD2 (6 bases). V lost 1 base and J lost 7, with 26 bases in between. CDR1 is LGHDT, CDR2 YNNKEL, per germline (reference sequence). There are 19 residues in the CDR3.

This chain links TRBV28 with TRBJ1-2, with no clear D. Trimming removed 2 bases from V and 6 bases from J, with 10 bases in between. The CDR3 consists of 13 residues. In germline, CDR1 is MDHEN, CDR2 SYDVKM. The CDR3 here is CASSLDRFDGYTF. CDR3 DNA sequence: TGTGCCAGCAGTTTAGATCGATTTGATGGCTACACCTTC.

The gene calls are TRBV20-1 and TRBJ2-3; D is ambiguous. Trimming removed 2 bases at V and 0 bases at J, with 6 bases between. Germline loops: CDR1 DFQATT, CDR2 SNEGSKA (reference sequence). CDR3 size: 13 residues. CDR3 amino acids: CSARHASTDTQYF. In DNA, the CDR3 is TGCAGTGCTAGACATGCGAGCACAGATACGCAGTATTTT.

This chain connects TRBV20-1 to TRBJ1-2, with a tentative D call TRBD1 (6 bases). The CDR3 consists of 13 residues. Germline V gives CDR1 DFQATT, CDR2 SNEGSKA (reference sequence). Trimming left V 7 bases short and J 8 bases short, with 20 bases between. The CDR3 here is CSVPLLYRAGYTF. The CDR3 DNA reads TGCAGTGTTCCTCTATTATACAGGGCGGGCTACACCTTC.

This clonotype was picked up many times. The chain recombines TRBV30 with TRBJ1-1; D may be TRBD1 (5 bases). V was shortened by 5 bases and J by 7 bases, with 8 bases between the two germline ends. This CDR3 comprises 10 residues. In germline, CDR1 is GTSNPN, CDR2 SVGIG (reference sequence). CDR3 region: CAWSRVEAFF. In nucleotides, the CDR3 is TGTGCCTGGTCCAGGGTTGAAGCTTTCTTT.

CDR3 in amino acids: CASSIVRQREAFF. The CDR3 nucleotides read TGTGCCAGTAGTATAGTACGACAACGAGAAGCTTTCTTT. The chain couples TRBV19 to TRBJ1-1; D is undetermined. Trimming took 1 base from V and 8 from J, leaving 11 bases between them. This CDR3 comprises 13 residues. The germline V gene encodes CDR1 LNHDA and CDR2 SQIVND (reference sequence).

The CDR3 region has the DNA TGTGCCAGCAAGAGCGGGAGCTCCTACGAGCAGTACTTC. Protein sequence: CASKSGSSYEQYF. This sequence joins TRBV28 and TRBJ2-7, with 8 bases lining up with TRBD2. J gave up 0 bases and V 7 bases, and 2 bases lay outside the gene matches. This CDR3 is 13 amino acids long. The germline V gene has CDR1 MDHEN and CDR2 SYDVKM.

The chain recombines TRBV6-5 with TRBJ2-3; possibly TRBD1 or TRBD2 for D (5 bases each). Germline V CDR1 and CDR2: MNHEY, SVGAGI. The V end was cut by 2 bases, the J end by 6 bases, with 18 bases between. This CDR3 contains 16 residues. The CDR3 here is CASSYRGVGAADTQYF. The CDR3 bases are TGTGCCAGCAGTTACCGAGGGGTCGGTGCAGCGGATACGCAGTATTTT.

The chain joins TRBV29-1 to TRBJ1-5; unclear D gene. Per the germline V gene, CDR1 is SQVTM and CDR2 is ANQGSEA. The CDR3 contains 12 residues. V was shortened by 4 bases and J by 6 bases, with 10 bases between the two germline ends. Written as DNA, the CDR3 is TGCAGCGTTGCCGGGGAGGGTCAGCCCCAGCATTTT. Amino acid sequence: CSVAGEGQPQHF.

This clonotype showed up many times. The V and J genes are TRBV3-1 and TRBJ2-7, with 8 positions matching TRBD2. The V gene's germline CDR1 is LGHDT and CDR2 YNNKEL (reference sequence). V lost 1 base and J lost 2; bases outside the gene matches: 4. There are 15 residues in the CDR3. CDR3 nucleotides: TGTGCCAGCAGCCAAGCAGGCGGGGGGACCTACGAGCAGTACTTC. It yields the protein CASSQAGGGTYEQYF.

This chain joins TRBV20-1 and TRBJ2-1, with 14 bases fitting TRBD2. Germline V gene data show CDR1 as DFQATT and CDR2 as SNEGSKA (reference sequence). V shed 0 bases, J shed 9 bases, and the junction held 4 bases outside the gene matches. CDR3 size: 15 residues. The CDR3 loop is CSARDGTSGGGEQFF. CDR3 sequence (DNA): TGCAGTGCTAGAGATGGGACTAGCGGGGGTGGTGAGCAGTTCTTC.